The present T cell receptor beta chain was sequenced within a study of shared clonotypes between healthy human individuals. Germline V CDR1 and CDR2: SEHNR, FQNEAQ (reference sequence). The CDR3 has 12 amino acids. Trimming left V 9 bases short and J 5 bases short, with 11 bases between. The table came from immunoSEQ multiplex PCR; TCRdb's copy has only in-frame clones and leaves some out. The sample has about 490,000 clones, about 80% seen once. This rearrangement joins TRBV7-9 to TRBJ2-1; a possible D gene is TRBD1 (5 bases). The source of this sequence is a woman aged 40 to 50 in good health. Some clones in this sample may be carry-over from other donors' samples. The sample consisted of PBMCs. CDR3 bases: TGTGCCAGTCAAGGGGCTAACAATGAGCAGTTCTTC. Translation: CASQGANNEQFF.